Following are 21 T cell receptor beta chains from one sample sequenced in a study of response to subunit inactivated influenza vaccine (dated by TCRdb to 2016 to 2018). The method behind the library was RT-PCR. Sequencing took place on an Illumina HiSeq 2500. TCRdb redid the processing of the public reads, applying fastp at Q25 and MiXCR, and retained in-frame beta chains. Under each unique CDR3 protein, matching rows form one entry showing the most common genes and DNA. The sample table shows more than 600,000 distinct CDR3 sequences, and approximately 17% are seen once. The leading ten clones occupy roughly 11% of the sample. This material consisted of PBMCs from blood, taken around 5 days after vaccination. The receptors come from a man aged 45-65 years who received an inactivated influenza vaccine. Donor details come from another sample of the same person, matched by shared clones.

This clonotype was seen only a few times. This sequence joins TRBV29-1 and TRBJ1-5, with unresolved D. This CDR3 region has 13 residues. The V and J ends lost 5 bases and 7 bases respectively, with 15 bases between them. Per germline, CDR1 SQVTM and CDR2 ANQGSEA. The CDR3 DNA reads TGCAGCGTTTTCGACACCCCTGGACAGCCCCAGCATTTT. This sequence encodes CSVFDTPGQPQHF.

The V gene is TRBV20-1, the J gene TRBJ1-1; 10 nucleotides align to TRBD1. This CDR3 comprises 16 residues. V was clipped by 5 bases and J by 5 bases; unmatched bases: 14. Germline values: CDR1 DFQATT, CDR2 SNEGSKA (reference sequence). CDR3 in DNA: TGCAGTGCTCTTTCCAACAGGGGACAGGGGTGGACTGAAGCTTTCTTT. Its translation: CSALSNRGQGWTEAFF.

The chain carries TRBV5-1 and TRBJ2-7; 9 bases are a match to TRBD2. Looked up from germline, CDR1 is SGHRS and CDR2 is YFSETQ. The CDR3 consists of 13 residues. V shed 5 bases and J 6 bases; nucleotides not matched to a gene: 6. The CDR3 region is CASRAGGPSEQYF. The DNA of the CDR3 is TGCGCCAGCAGGGCGGGGGGGCCTTCCGAGCAGTACTTC. The variable domain in full, with the rest retrieved from reference TRBV5-1 and TRBJ2-7, is KAGVTQTPRYLIKTRGQQVTLSCSPISGHRSVSWYQQTPGQGLQFLFEYFSETQRNKGNFPGRFSGRQFSNSRSEMNVSTLELGDSALYLCASRAGGPSEQYFGPGTRLTVT.

The V gene is TRBV10-3, the J gene TRBJ1-6; TRBD1 agrees at 8 bases. The V segment lost 6 bases and the J segment 8 bases; nucleotides outside the gene matches: 6. The CDR3 length is 14 residues. Germline values: CDR1 ENHRY, CDR2 SYGVKD. DNA of the CDR3: TGTGCCATCAGGGATACAGGGGGGTATTCACCCCTCCACTTT. Protein product: CAIRDTGGYSPLHF.

The J gene is TRBJ1-5, the V gene TRBV20-1, with 11 bases identical to TRBD1. After removal of 0 bases from V and 0 bases from J, the junction contained 10 bases not matched to a gene. CDR3 length: 19 residues. CDR1 and CDR2 from the germline V gene are DFQATT and SNEGSKA (reference sequence). As DNA, the CDR3 is TGCAGTGCTAGAGACATGGACAGGGGGCTTACCTATAGCAATCAGCCCCAGCATTTT. Its protein is CSARDMDRGLTYSNQPQHF.

The rearrangement links TRBV5-5 to TRBJ1-6, with a possible D match to TRBD1 (6 bases). The germline CDR1 and CDR2 sequences are SGHKS and YYEKEE (reference sequence). The CDR3 has 16 residues. Trimming cost V 0 bases and J 5 bases, with 12 bases left between them. Here the CDR3 DNA reads TGTGCCAGCAGCTTGGCCCGAGGGGGGAATAATTCACCCCTCCACTTT. Encoded protein: CASSLARGGNNSPLHF.

This clonotype was counted ten times or more. The chain employs TRBV4-3 and TRBJ1-3; 9 bases agree with TRBD1. In germline, CDR1 is LGHNA, CDR2 YSLEER. Trimming took 4 bases from V and 3 from J; bases not matched to a gene: 4. The CDR3 has 15 amino acids. The CDR3 nucleotides are TGCGCCAGCAGCCGCGGACAGGGGCATGGAAACACCATATATTTT. Translation gives CASSRGQGHGNTIYF.

This clonotype was detected a few times. The gene calls are TRBV6-5 and TRBJ1-5, with TRBD1 as a possible D gene (5 bases). This CDR3 spans 15 amino acids. Per the germline V gene, CDR1 is MNHEY and CDR2 is SVGAGI. V was clipped by 4 bases and J by 2 bases, with 12 bases between them. This chain's CDR3 is CASSSPGRGNQPQHF. The CDR3 DNA sequence: TGTGCCAGCAGTTCTCCGGGACGGGGCAATCAGCCCCAGCATTTT.

This clonotype was observed many times. V usage is TRBV10-3 and J usage is TRBJ1-2, with a tentative D call TRBD1 (5 bases). Germline V CDR1 and CDR2: ENHRY, SYGVKD. CDR3 length: 11 residues. Between the trimmed V and J ends, which lost 4 bases and 8 bases, there was a span of 8 bases. The CDR3 DNA reads TGTGCCATCAGTGGGGGGAGCGGCTACACCTTC. Its protein is CAISGGSGYTF.

The rearrangement uses TRBV18 and TRBJ1-2, with 8 nucleotides matching TRBD1. CDR3 length: 15 residues. CDR1 KGHSH and CDR2 LQKENI come from the germline V gene. Trimming at V came to 0 bases and at J to 5 bases, leaving 5 bases not matched to a gene. The CDR3 nucleotides read TGTGCCAGCTCACCACCGGCAGGGGGCTGGTATGGCTACACCTTC. It codes for CASSPPAGGWYGYTF.

This clonotype was picked up a small number of times. The chain carries TRBV29-1 and TRBJ1-2; D is unresolved. V shed 3 bases and J shed 0 bases, with 8 bases lying between them. CDR1 SQVTM and CDR2 ANQGSEA come from the germline V gene. This CDR3 is built from 13 residues. CDR3 loop: CSVDPGSNYGYTF. The CDR3 DNA sequence: TGCAGCGTTGACCCAGGTTCTAACTATGGCTACACCTTC.

This clonotype has just a few counts. The rearrangement links TRBV6-2 or TRBV6-3 to TRBJ2-1, with TRBD2 matching 8 bases. Germline CDR1 is MNHEY and CDR2 is SVGEGT. This CDR3 contains 16 residues. V was clipped by 7 bases and J by 0 bases; unmatched bases: 8. The CDR3 nucleotides read TGTGCCAGCACAGGCGGGAGGCGGCACTCCTACAATGAGCAGTTCTTC. Amino acid sequence: CASTGGRRHSYNEQFF.

This clonotype was picked up a small number of times. The J gene is TRBJ2-1, the V gene TRBV20-1; 9 bases are shared with TRBD2. This CDR3 spans 14 amino acids. Germline CDR1 DFQATT, CDR2 SNEGSKA (reference sequence). V dropped 2 bases and J dropped 3; count of bases not matched to a gene: 2. CDR3 protein: CSARIAGDYNEQFF. CDR3 nucleotides: TGCAGTGCTAGAATAGCGGGAGACTACAATGAGCAGTTCTTC.

This clonotype was detected only a few times. The chain is built from TRBV7-2 and TRBJ2-3; D possibly corresponds to TRBD1 (5 bases). This CDR3 is built from 14 residues. Deletions cut 1 base from V and 4 bases from J, with 9 bases between. Germline loops: CDR1 SGHTA, CDR2 FQGNSA. The CDR3 sequence: CASSLGARADTQYF. The CDR3 DNA follows: TGTGCCAGCAGCTTAGGCGCCAGGGCAGATACGCAGTATTTT.

This clonotype was detected only a few times. The gene calls are TRBV7-9 and TRBJ2-7; possible D gene TRBD2, 5 bases. Trimming cost V 6 bases and J 2 bases, with 14 bases left between them. The CDR3 is 14 amino acids. Germline CDR1 SEHNR, CDR2 FQNEAQ (reference sequence). The CDR3 bases are TGTGCCAGCAGTCCTCCGGACGGGGCCTACGAGCAGTACTTC. Amino acid sequence: CASSPPDGAYEQYF.

The CDR3 DNA reads as TGTGCCAGCAGCCAATGGGACAGGAGGATGACTGAAGCTTTCTTT. As protein: CASSQWDRRMTEAFF. The rearrangement uses TRBV5-4 and TRBJ1-1; 8 bases match TRBD1. CDR1 SGHNT and CDR2 YYREEE come from the germline V gene (reference sequence). Unmatched junction bases numbered 10, after V lost 4 bases and J lost 5 bases. This CDR3 has 15 residues. Based on the CDR3 plus reference TRBV5-4 and TRBJ1-1, the full variable domain is ETGVTQSPTHLIKTRGQQVTLRCSSQSGHNTVSWYQQALGQGPQFIFQYYREEENGRGNFPPRFSGLQFPNYSSELNVNALELDDSALYLCASSQWDRRMTEAFFGQGTRLTVV.

CDR3 residues: CASSGLAGKYEQYF. The CDR3 bases are TGTGCCAGCAGCGGACTAGCGGGAAAATACGAGCAGTACTTC. The chain employs TRBV28 and TRBJ2-7; TRBD2 matches 12 bases. The V gene's germline CDR1 is MDHEN and CDR2 SYDVKM. This CDR3 has 14 residues. V trimming: 6 bases; J trimming: 4 bases; junction bases outside the gene matches: 4.

The chain is built from TRBV6-4 and TRBJ2-2; tentatively, D is TRBD1 (5 bases). Germline loops: CDR1 MRHNA, CDR2 SNTAGT. Trimming took 4 bases from V and 6 from J, leaving 9 bases between them. There are 13 residues in the CDR3. The CDR3 region is CASSVQVPGELFF. The CDR3 region has the DNA TGTGCCAGCAGTGTACAGGTTCCCGGGGAGCTGTTTTTT.

This clonotype was seen a few times. This chain joins TRBV5-1 and TRBJ2-7; 10 positions match TRBD1. Germline-derived CDR1 and CDR2 are SGHRS and YFSETQ. With V trimmed by 0 bases and J by 2 bases, 8 bases remained unmatched. CDR3 size: 17 residues. The CDR3 is CASSLDGPGQGTYEQYF. As DNA, the CDR3 is TGCGCCAGCAGCTTGGATGGCCCGGGACAGGGGACCTACGAGCAGTACTTC.

This clonotype was picked up many times. V usage is TRBV5-1 and J usage is TRBJ1-3, with D possibly matching TRBD1 (5 bases). There are 15 residues in the CDR3. Trimming shortened V by 4 bases and J by 4 bases, and 15 bases separated the two germline ends. Germline CDR1 is SGHRS and CDR2 is YFSETQ. CDR3 loop: CASSRGGFTGNTIYF. The CDR3 nucleotides read TGCGCCAGCAGCCGTGGGGGGTTTACGGGAAACACCATATATTTT.

In regard to this clonotype: A clone one base away is much larger, so this may be a read error. The chain links TRBV6-2 or TRBV6-3 to TRBJ1-1, with TRBD1 as a possible D gene (5 bases). This CDR3 spans 14 amino acids. CDR1 MNHEY and CDR2 SVGEGT come from the germline V gene. The CDR3 sequence is CASYAWGVTAEASF. CDR3 DNA: TGTGCCAGCTATGCCTGGGGGGTAACGGCTGAAGCTTCCTTT.